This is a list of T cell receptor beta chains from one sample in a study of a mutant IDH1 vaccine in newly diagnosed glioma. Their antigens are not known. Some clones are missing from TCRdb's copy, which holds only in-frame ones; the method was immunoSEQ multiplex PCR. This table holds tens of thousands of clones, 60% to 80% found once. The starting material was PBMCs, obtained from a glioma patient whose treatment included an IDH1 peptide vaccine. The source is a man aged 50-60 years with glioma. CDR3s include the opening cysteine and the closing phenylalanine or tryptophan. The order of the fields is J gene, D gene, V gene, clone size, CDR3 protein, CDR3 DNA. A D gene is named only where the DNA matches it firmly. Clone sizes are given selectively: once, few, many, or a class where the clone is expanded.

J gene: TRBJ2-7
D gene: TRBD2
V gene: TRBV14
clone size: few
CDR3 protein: CASSQVWGGVSEQYF
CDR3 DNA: TGTGCCAGCAGCCAAGTGTGGGGAGGGGTGTCCGAGCAGTACTTC

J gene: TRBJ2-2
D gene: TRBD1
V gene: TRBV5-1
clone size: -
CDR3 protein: CASSPYRGGDLNTGELFF
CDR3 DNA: TGCGCCAGCAGTCCTTACAGGGGCGGAGACCTGAACACCGGGGAGCTGTTTTTT

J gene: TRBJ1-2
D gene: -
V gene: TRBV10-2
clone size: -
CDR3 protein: CASSGSNRATFYTF
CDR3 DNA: TGCGCCAGCAGTGGAAGCAACAGGGCGACCTTCTACACCTTC

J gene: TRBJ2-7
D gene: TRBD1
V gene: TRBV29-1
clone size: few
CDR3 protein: CSVPPGTGVGEQYF
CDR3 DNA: TGCAGCGTTCCCCCGGGGACAGGGGTTGGCGAGCAGTACTTC

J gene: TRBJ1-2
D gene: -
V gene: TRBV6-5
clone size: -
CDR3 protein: CASSYRRASYGYTF
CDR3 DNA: TGTGCCAGCAGTTATCGAAGGGCAAGCTATGGCTACACCTTC

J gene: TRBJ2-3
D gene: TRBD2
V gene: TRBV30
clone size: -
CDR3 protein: CAWTSGGAPETDTQYF
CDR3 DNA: TGTGCCTGGACCAGCGGGGGGGCCCCCGAGACAGATACGCAGTATTTT

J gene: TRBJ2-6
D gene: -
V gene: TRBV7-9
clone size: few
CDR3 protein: CASSAGLYSGANVLTF
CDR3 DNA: TGTGCCAGCAGCGCAGGACTTTACTCTGGGGCCAACGTCCTGACTTTC

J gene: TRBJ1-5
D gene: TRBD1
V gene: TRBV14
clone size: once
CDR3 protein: CASSRDRDQPQHF
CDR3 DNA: TGTGCCAGCAGCAGGGACAGGGATCAGCCCCAGCATTTT

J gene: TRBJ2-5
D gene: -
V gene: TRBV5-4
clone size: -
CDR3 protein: CASSRGQAQETQYF
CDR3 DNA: TGTGCCAGCAGCCGGGGCCAGGCTCAAGAGACCCAGTACTTC

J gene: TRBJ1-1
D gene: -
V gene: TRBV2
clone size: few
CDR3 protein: CASSEAYEAEAFF
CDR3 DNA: TGTGCCAGCAGTGAAGCGTACGAGGCTGAAGCTTTCTTT

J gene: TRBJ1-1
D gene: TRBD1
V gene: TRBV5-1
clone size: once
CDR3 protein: CASSPRQGLEDTEAFF
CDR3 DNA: TGCGCCAGCAGCCCCAGACAGGGTTTGGAAGACACTGAAGCTTTCTTT

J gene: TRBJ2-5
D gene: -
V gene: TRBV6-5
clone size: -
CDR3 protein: CATSEGFERETQYF
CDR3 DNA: TGTGCCACTTCGGAGGGCTTTGAGCGGGAGACCCAGTACTTC

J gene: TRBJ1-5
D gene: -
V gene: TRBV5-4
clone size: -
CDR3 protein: CASSLKGSNQPQHF
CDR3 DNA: TGTGCCAGCAGCTTGAAGGGGAGCAATCAGCCCCAGCATTTT

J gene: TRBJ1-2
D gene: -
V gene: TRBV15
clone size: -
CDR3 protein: CATSRGAGSNYGYTF
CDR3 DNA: TGTGCCACCAGCAGAGGCGCTGGGAGTAACTATGGCTACACCTTC

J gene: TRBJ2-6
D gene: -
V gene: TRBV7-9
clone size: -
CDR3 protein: CASSLTGANVLTF
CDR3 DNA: TGTGCCAGCAGCCTAACTGGGGCCAACGTCCTGACTTTC

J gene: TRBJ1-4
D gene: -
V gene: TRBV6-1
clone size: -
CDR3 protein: CASTTTGLNEKLFF
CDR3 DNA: TGTGCCAGCACTACCACGGGGCTAAATGAAAAACTGTTTTTT

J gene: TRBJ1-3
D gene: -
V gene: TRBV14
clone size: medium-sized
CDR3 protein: CASSPLGPGNTIYF
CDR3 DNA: TGTGCCAGCAGCCCCCTGGGGCCCGGAAACACCATATATTTT

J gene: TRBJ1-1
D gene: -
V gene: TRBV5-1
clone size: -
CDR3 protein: CASSPLGGNTEAFF
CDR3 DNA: TGCGCCAGCAGCCCGCTGGGGGGGAATACTGAAGCTTTCTTT

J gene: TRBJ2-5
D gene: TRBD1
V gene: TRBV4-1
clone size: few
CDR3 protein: CASSQDPGQVQETQYF
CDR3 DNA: TGCGCCAGCAGCCAAGATCCCGGACAGGTCCAAGAGACCCAGTACTTC

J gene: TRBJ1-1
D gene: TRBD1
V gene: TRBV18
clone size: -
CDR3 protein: CASSLSPWTGISTEAFF
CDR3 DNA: TGTGCCAGCTCACTCTCCCCTTGGACAGGGATTTCGACTGAAGCTTTCTTT